This T cell receptor (beta chain) is drawn from a study of post-analysis software for immune sequencing data (dated by TCRdb to the mid-2010s). For context, the study as a whole: The recorded disease courses included relapsing-remitting, secondary progressive and progressive-relapsing multiple sclerosis, and some patients had no subtype annotation. The patient repertoires were compared against more than 10 previously published healthy control repertoires obtained from donors aged roughly 6 to 28 years. A subset of samples was prepared in parallel using single-end sample barcoding, then pooled and co-amplified after Illumina adapter ligation. The full study reports these points: Multiple sclerosis patients had significantly lower normalized Chao1 diversity than controls, a result that suggests substantial peripheral T-cell clonal expansion. The control group was slightly older than the multiple sclerosis patient group. Direct clustering with F measure revealed strong co-clustering of samples prepared in the same batch, which led to a batch-effect correction.

To demonstrate the VDJtools post-analysis software, TCR beta repertoires were profiled from the peripheral blood of some 12 young patients with multiple sclerosis. Multiple sclerosis patients were children and adolescents aged roughly 6 to 15 years. This clonotype has only a few counts. There is no known antigen for this receptor. No base quality values were provided; no much bigger clone lies one nucleotide off. Library construction relied on PCR. Reads for this sample came from an Illumina HiSeq 2500. To reduce PCR and sequencing biases, unique molecular identifiers were built into the TCR beta cDNA libraries. Every 1 to 10 million input T cells yielded roughly 500,000 cDNA molecules, meaning each molecule approximated one T cell. The patient libraries were prepared and sequenced with the same protocol used for the earlier healthy control dataset. Within a given batch, samples were prepared together, multiplexed and sequenced on the same HiSeq lane. For the original study's pipeline: MIGEC was used to process the raw barcoded reads, and molecular identifier groups with only a single read were discarded before consensus assembly and CDR3 extraction. Clonotype tables were post-analysed with VDJtools, normalizing diversity by down-sampling all datasets to the smallest sample size. To correct batch-related cross-sample contamination, repertoire overlap clustering matched CDR3 amino acid sequences but not nucleotide sequences. TCRdb ran its own pipeline on the public reads, namely fastp trimming at Q25 and MiXCR clone calling, and kept in-frame beta chains. All rows with the same CDR3 protein become a single entry with the most common DNA and genes. TCRdb assigned the V and J calls; the authors' analysis was not used. The sample data list 600,000 to 700,000 distinct CDR3 sequences, and approximately 59% of these were observed just once. Together, the top ten hold about 11% of the sample.

This receptor was taken from a girl aged 2-10 years with multiple sclerosis. The specimen sequenced was blood.

The CDR3 region: CASSRDRTYGYTF. The DNA sequence follows: TGTGCCAGCAGCCGGGACCGGACCTATGGCTACACCTTC. Recombination connected TRBV12-3 or TRBV12-4 to TRBJ1-2, and perhaps TRBD1 as D gene, on 5 matching bases. The CDR3 has 13 amino acids, counting the end cysteine and phenylalanine. Just CDR3 DNA is preserved here, 39 bases in frame from base 1. V gives up 6 bases and J gives up 4 bases, and the segment between their germline ends measures 12 bases.